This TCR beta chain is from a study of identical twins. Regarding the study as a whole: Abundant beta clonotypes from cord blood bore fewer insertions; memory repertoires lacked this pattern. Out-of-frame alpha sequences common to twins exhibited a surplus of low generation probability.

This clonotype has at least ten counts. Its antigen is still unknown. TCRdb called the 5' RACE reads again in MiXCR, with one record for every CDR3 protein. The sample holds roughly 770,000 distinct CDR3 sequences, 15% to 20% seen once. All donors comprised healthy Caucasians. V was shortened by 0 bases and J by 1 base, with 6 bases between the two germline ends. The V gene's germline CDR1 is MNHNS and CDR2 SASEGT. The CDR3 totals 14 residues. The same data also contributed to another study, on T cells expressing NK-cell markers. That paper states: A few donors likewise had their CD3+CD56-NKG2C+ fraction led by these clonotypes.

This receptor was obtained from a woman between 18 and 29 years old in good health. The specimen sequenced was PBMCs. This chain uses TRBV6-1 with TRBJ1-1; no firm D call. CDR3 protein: CASSEAEENTEAFF. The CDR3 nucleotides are TGTGCCAGCAGTGAAGCGGAGGAGAACACTGAAGCTTTCTTT.